The 13 T cell receptor beta chains below were found in one sample sequenced in a study of blood T cell repertoires in COVID-19. Sequencing was performed with immunoSEQ multiplex PCR; in TCRdb, only in-frame clones are kept and a portion is missing. The table lists 150,000 to 200,000 clones, roughly 84% of them singletons. The source material was PBMCs or T cells enriched from blood (not recorded which). Every receptor here comes from a woman aged 25 to 45 who had been exposed to COVID-19.

V is TRBV24-1 and J is TRBJ1-5, with D possibly matching TRBD1 (6 bases). This CDR3 spans 16 amino acids. Germline V gene lookup returns CDR1 KGHDR and CDR2 SFDVKD. Trimming pared 5 bases from V and 0 bases from J, leaving 13 bases between. For the CDR3, the DNA is TGTGCCACCAGTGGACAGGAACGATATAGCAATCAGCCCCAGCATTTT. Translation gives CATSGQERYSNQPQHF.

The V gene is TRBV7-2, the J gene TRBJ1-4; TRBD1 is a possible D gene (5 bases). The V end lost 5 bases, the J end lost 6 bases, and 13 bases lay between the germline ends. Germline CDR1 and CDR2: SGHTA and FQGNSA. This CDR3 has 14 residues. In nucleotides, the CDR3 is TGTGCCAGCAGCCCGGGGGGTGGAGATGAAAAACTGTTTTTT. Residues: CASSPGGGDEKLFF.

V gene TRBV27 combines with J gene TRBJ1-2; possible D gene TRBD1, 6 bases. Germline lookup yields CDR1 MNHEY and CDR2 SMNVEV (reference sequence). The CDR3 sequence is 13 residues long. V was trimmed by 6 bases and J by 2 bases, leaving 10 bases between them. This CDR3 reads CASSSDRNYGYTF. CDR3 in DNA: TGTGCCAGCAGCTCGGACAGAAACTATGGCTACACCTTC.

The rearrangement joins TRBV2 to TRBJ2-5, with D possibly matching TRBD2 (6 bases). CDR1 and CDR2 (germline): SNHLY, FYNNEI. There are 13 residues in the CDR3. With 8 bases removed from V and 3 bases from J, the gap between germline ends came to 13 bases. DNA for the CDR3: TGTGCCAGCGAGGGACTTAGTAAAGAGACCCAGTACTTC. Residues: CASEGLSKETQYF.

V and J are TRBV29-1 and TRBJ1-4; 7 bases align to TRBD1. Germline CDR1 reads SQVTM; CDR2 reads ANQGSEA. CDR3 length: 13 residues. J was trimmed by 5 bases and V by 5 bases; bases with no gene match: 5. The CDR3 reads CSVSGQANEKLFF. CDR3 sequence (DNA): TGCAGCGTTTCTGGACAGGCGAATGAAAAACTGTTTTTT.

The CDR3 sequence: CASSEFGDSYNSPLHF. Here the CDR3 DNA reads TGTGCCAGCAGTGAATTCGGGGACTCCTATAATTCACCCCTCCACTTT. The chain joins TRBV6-1 to TRBJ1-6; unclear D gene. CDR3 length equals 16 residues. The V end lost 2 bases, the J end lost 0 bases, and 8 bases lay between the germline ends. The germline V gene encodes CDR1 MNHNS and CDR2 SASEGT.

The chain links TRBV19 to TRBJ1-6, with unresolved D. From germline, CDR1 is LNHDA and CDR2 SQIVND (reference sequence). This CDR3 region has 14 residues. V was pared by 7 bases and J by 10 bases, with 17 bases between. Written as DNA, the CDR3 is TGTGCCAGTACTCCGACGCAGGTTGAGTCACCCCTCCACTTT. It codes for CASTPTQVESPLHF.

The chain employs TRBV7-3 and TRBJ2-1; 10 positions agree with TRBD2. The CDR3 runs 16 residues. The germline gives CDR1 SGHTA, CDR2 FQGTGA. V shed 0 bases, J shed 8 bases, and the junction held 7 bases outside the gene matches. CDR3 bases: TGTGCCAGCAGCTTAACCAGGAGCGGGGGGGCAGATGAGCAGTTCTTC. Translating gives CASSLTRSGGADEQFF.

The J gene is TRBJ2-4, the V gene TRBV6-2 or TRBV6-3; the match to TRBD2 covers 7 bases. From germline, CDR1 is MNHEY and CDR2 SVGEGT. This CDR3 is 16 amino acids long. The ends lost 0 bases at V and 0 bases at J; junction bases unmatched: 2. CDR3 residues: CASSYSTSLAKNIQYF. Written as DNA, the CDR3 is TGTGCCAGCAGTTACTCGACTAGCTTAGCCAAAAACATTCAGTACTTC.

Only one count was recorded for this clone. The chain employs TRBV29-1 and TRBJ2-5; the match to TRBD1 covers 9 bases. Germline trimming cut 5 bases from V and 4 bases from J; bases unmatched to any gene: 14. This CDR3 contains 16 residues. Germline-derived CDR1 and CDR2 are SQVTM and ANQGSEA. The CDR3 loop reads CSVLPGGQGKGETQYF. CDR3 sequence (DNA): TGCAGCGTTTTACCTGGGGGACAGGGTAAGGGAGAGACCCAGTACTTC.

The CDR3 sequence: CASSLRTPLITGELFF. The CDR3 coding sequence is TGTGCCAGCAGCTTACGGACACCTCTTATCACCGGGGAGCTGTTTTTT. V and J are TRBV7-2 and TRBJ2-2; the D gene is possibly TRBD1 (5 bases). This CDR3 spans 16 amino acids. CDR1 and CDR2 from the germline V gene are SGHTA and FQGNSA. The ends were cut back, 2 bases at V and 4 bases at J, with 14 bases in the middle.

V is TRBV4-1 and J is TRBJ2-7, with 7 bases fitting TRBD1. In germline, CDR1 is MGHRA, CDR2 YSYEKL. The CDR3 runs 16 residues. The ends lost 1 base at V and 1 base at J; junction bases unmatched: 7. Here the CDR3 DNA reads TGCGCCAGCAGCCAAGTGGGGACAGTCCCATCCTACGAGCAGTACTTC. Protein: CASSQVGTVPSYEQYF.

The rearrangement links TRBV7-9 to TRBJ2-7; a weak D match, TRBD1 (6 bases). The CDR3 spans 15 residues. The germline V and J ends were trimmed by 5 bases and 3 bases, with 17 bases remaining between them. The V gene's germline CDR1 is SEHNR and CDR2 FQNEAQ (reference sequence). CDR3: CASSAVRTDYYEQYF. The CDR3 DNA is TGTGCCAGCAGCGCCGTCCGGACAGACTACTACGAGCAGTACTTC.